These 27 T cell receptor beta chains were all obtained from the same sample, sequenced in a study of cytomegalovirus exposure and HLA in healthy donors. Both 60 Vbeta primers and 13 Jbeta primers went into the PCR. Repertoires were generated with immunoSEQ multiplex PCR, while TCRdb's copy carries only in-frame clones and drops some. The sample lists 150,000 to 200,000 clones, 70% to 75% seen once, with about 4.3% in the top ten. The sequenced material came from PBMCs. The origin of the receptors is a man aged 18 to 29 in good health and CMV-seropositive.

The chain employs TRBV2 and TRBJ2-1; TRBD1 agrees at 9 bases. The CDR3 has 15 residues. Germline V lookup: CDR1 SNHLY, CDR2 FYNNEI. The V segment lost 6 bases and the J segment 8 bases; nucleotides outside the gene matches: 11. This CDR3 is CASSKGQGRIDEQFF. The CDR3 DNA reads TGTGCCAGCAGCAAGGGACAGGGTCGTATCGATGAGCAGTTCTTC.

A few counts support this clone. The rearrangement uses TRBV19 and TRBJ1-6; tentatively, D is TRBD1 (5 bases). CDR3 length: 16 residues. V lost 6 bases to trimming and J lost 7 bases, with 19 bases between them. The germline V gene encodes CDR1 LNHDA and CDR2 SQIVND (reference sequence). CDR3 protein: CASSTPLGQGNSPLHF. The DNA of the CDR3 is TGTGCCAGTAGCACTCCCCTCGGGCAGGGAAATTCACCCCTCCACTTT. The full variable domain, its missing parts supplied by reference TRBV19 and TRBJ1-6, is DGGITQSPKYLFRKEGQNVTLSCEQNLNHDAMYWYRQDPGQGLRLIYYSQIVNDFQKGDIAEGYSVSREKKESFPLTVTSAQKNPTAFYLCASSTPLGQGNSPLHFGNGTRLTVT.

The V and J genes are TRBV10-1 and TRBJ2-7; D may be TRBD2 (5 bases). Germline V gene data show CDR1 as WNHNN and CDR2 as SYGVQD (reference sequence). The V end was cut by 2 bases, the J end by 5 bases, with 22 bases between. The CDR3 is made up of 17 amino acids. The CDR3 nucleotides are TGCGCCAGCAGTGAGCCCACTTCCCATGAGGGATTGAACGAGCAGTACGTC. As protein: CASSEPTSHEGLNEQYV.

The genes are TRBV13 and TRBJ1-2; D gene unclear. CDR1 PRHDT and CDR2 FYEKMQ come from the germline V gene (reference sequence). The CDR3 contains 14 residues. V was shortened by 2 bases and J by 4 bases, with 11 bases between the two germline ends. Here the CDR3 DNA reads TGTGCCAGCAGCTTAAAAAAACAGATCTATGGCTACACCTTC. Amino acids: CASSLKKQIYGYTF.

The genes are TRBV2 and TRBJ2-5, with 9 positions matching TRBD2. The CDR3 totals 13 residues. With 6 bases clipped from V and 5 bases from J, the junction kept 4 bases outside the gene matches. Germline CDR1 reads SNHLY; CDR2 reads FYNNEI. Here the CDR3 DNA reads TGTGCCAGCAGCGGACTAGCGTGGGAGACCCAGTACTTC. This codes for CASSGLAWETQYF.

This chain connects TRBV6-4 to TRBJ2-1, with a possible D match to TRBD2 (6 bases). CDR1 is MRHNA, CDR2 SNTAGT, per germline. The V gene lost 2 bases and the J gene lost 9 bases, with 11 bases spanning the gap. The CDR3 loop spans 13 amino acids. The CDR3 sequence is CASSDGRDSEQFF. In nucleotides, the CDR3 is TGTGCCAGCAGTGACGGCCGGGACTCTGAGCAGTTCTTC.

This clone was seen just once. V is TRBV5-1 and J is TRBJ1-2; D is unresolved. V shed 0 bases and J shed 8 bases, with 11 bases lying between them. Germline V gene data show CDR1 as SGHRS and CDR2 as YFSETQ. The CDR3 length is 13 residues. In DNA, the CDR3 is TGCGCCAGCAGCTTGGAGGGAGGAGAAGGCTACACCTTC. It translates to CASSLEGGEGYTF.

The chain carries TRBV30 and TRBJ1-6; TRBD1 matches 10 bases. V dropped 4 bases and J dropped 9; count of bases not matched to a gene: 6. The CDR3 length is 14 residues. Germline V CDR1 and CDR2: GTSNPN, SVGIG (reference sequence). The CDR3 protein is CAWNRRTGGSPLHF. The CDR3 coding sequence is TGTGCCTGGAATCGACGGACAGGGGGTTCACCCCTCCACTTT.

Concerning this clone itself: This CDR3 is also generated by other DNA sequences in the sample. The gene calls are TRBV10-3 and TRBJ1-1; 7 bases align to TRBD1. The germline V gene has CDR1 ENHRY and CDR2 SYGVKD. CDR3 length: 12 residues. The ends lost 10 bases at V and 3 bases at J; junction bases unmatched: 5. The chain's CDR3 is CATRQGDTEAFF. The DNA for the CDR3 is TGTGCCACACGACAGGGCGACACTGAAGCTTTCTTT.

The CDR3 here is CASSLARTPNQPQHF. The DNA of the CDR3 is TGTGCCAGCAGCTTAGCCCGGACACCAAATCAGCCCCAGCATTTT. V usage is TRBV7-8 and J usage is TRBJ1-5; a possible D gene is TRBD1 (5 bases). There are 15 residues in the CDR3. Trimming shortened V by 0 bases and J by 4 bases, and 10 bases separated the two germline ends. CDR1 and CDR2 (germline): SGHVS, FQNEAQ. Using reference TRBV7-8 and TRBJ1-5 for the parts outside the CDR3, the full variable domain is GAGVSQSPRYKVAKRGQDVALRCDPISGHVSLFWYQQALGQGPEFLTYFQNEAQLDKSGLPSDRFFAERPEGSVSTLKIQRTQQEDSAVYLCASSLARTPNQPQHFGDGTRLSIL.

This clone has only a few counts. V and J are TRBV4-2 and TRBJ2-1; 10 bases match TRBD2. J gave up 6 bases and V 2 bases, and 7 bases lay outside the gene matches. The CDR3 runs to 16 residues. The V gene's germline CDR1 is LGHNA and CDR2 YNFKEQ. CDR3 nucleotides: TGTGCCAGCAGCCAACAGAGCGGGGGGGGATTCAATGAGCAGTTCTTC. Its protein product is CASSQQSGGGFNEQFF.

The chain carries TRBV7-2 and TRBJ2-7, with TRBD2 matching over 11 bases. Trimming cost V 0 bases and J 3 bases; bases outside gene matches: 10. The V gene's germline CDR1 is SGHTA and CDR2 FQGNSA. The length of the CDR3 is 18 residues. In nucleotides, the CDR3 is TGTGCCAGCAGCTTAGCCCTAGCGGGGGGAAGAAGGAGCTACGAGCAGTACGTC. Encoded protein: CASSLALAGGRRSYEQYV.

This rearrangement joins TRBV5-1 to TRBJ1-1; a possible D gene is TRBD1 (5 bases). CDR1 SGHRS and CDR2 YFSETQ come from the germline V gene. The CDR3 is 16 amino acids. V was pared by 5 bases and J by 4 bases, with 21 bases between. Here the CDR3 DNA reads TGCGCCAGCAGTTCCGGCAGGGCCCTTTGGGGCACTGAAGCTTTCTTT. This codes for CASSSGRALWGTEAFF.

The table lists this clone with a count of one. V is TRBV11-3 and J is TRBJ2-3, with D possibly TRBD1 on 6 matching bases. The CDR3 runs 16 residues. The germline V gene encodes CDR1 SGHNT and CDR2 YENEEA. Trimming left V 5 bases short and J 2 bases short, with 17 bases between. The CDR3 reads CASSDQGLGYTDTQYF. The CDR3 DNA reads TGTGCCAGCAGCGACCAGGGGCTGGGATACACAGATACGCAGTATTTT.

This clone turned up a few times. The rearrangement joins TRBV25-1 to TRBJ2-5; possible D gene TRBD2, 6 bases. Germline-derived CDR1 and CDR2 are MGHDK and SYGVNS. This CDR3 is built from 14 residues. Trimming removed 6 bases from V and 3 bases from J, with 14 bases in between. The CDR3 coding sequence is TGTGCCAGCAGCGGAGGGCAGCCCAAAGAGACCCAGTACTTC. Protein sequence: CASSGGQPKETQYF.

The rearrangement links TRBV2 to TRBJ1-1; D gene ambiguous. The CDR3 has 11 residues. The germline V gene has CDR1 SNHLY and CDR2 FYNNEI. Trimming took 8 bases from V and 0 from J, leaving 4 bases between them. For the CDR3, the DNA is TGTGCCAGCCGGGTGAACACTGAAGCTTTCTTT. This translates into CASRVNTEAFF.

J is TRBJ1-2 and V is TRBV28, with 7 bases matching TRBD1. J gave up 4 bases and V 5 bases, and 7 bases lay outside the gene matches. CDR1 is MDHEN, CDR2 SYDVKM, per germline. This CDR3 has 14 amino acids. The CDR3 region has the DNA TGTGCCAGCAGTGGGACAGCATATTTCTATGGCTACACCTTC. This gives the protein CASSGTAYFYGYTF.

The genes are TRBV28 and TRBJ2-3; TRBD1 matches 8 bases. This CDR3 is 17 amino acids long. V dropped 8 bases and J dropped 0; count of bases not matched to a gene: 13. Germline loops: CDR1 MDHEN, CDR2 SYDVKM. For the CDR3, the DNA is TGTGCCAGCTGGGACAGGCGGAGAACTTATAGCACAGATACGCAGTATTTT. Translation: CASWDRRRTYSTDTQYF. Full variable domain (outside the CDR3, taken from reference TRBV28 and TRBJ2-3): DVKVTQSSRYLVKRTGEKVFLECVQDMDHENMFWYRQDPGLGLRLIYFSYDVKMKEKGDIPEGYSVSREKKERFSLILESASTNQTSMYLCASWDRRRTYSTDTQYFGPGTRLTVL.

J is TRBJ2-1 and V is TRBV5-1, with 14 bases aligning to TRBD2. Germline V gene sequence: CDR1 SGHRS, CDR2 YFSETQ. The ends lost 1 base at V and 6 bases at J; junction bases unmatched: 6. The CDR3 covers 17 residues. The CDR3 reads CASSLSGTSGSLNEQFF. CDR3 coding DNA: TGCGCCAGCAGCTTGTCCGGGACTAGCGGGAGTCTCAATGAGCAGTTCTTC.

This chain links TRBV5-6 with TRBJ1-1, with 8 positions matching TRBD1. Germline V gene data show CDR1 as SGHDT and CDR2 as YYEEEE. The CDR3 runs 13 residues. The V gene end was trimmed by 4 bases and the J gene end by 5 bases; junction bases not matched to a gene: 4. The CDR3 region is CASSPGTGTEAFF. The CDR3 DNA reads as TGTGCCAGCAGCCCCGGGACAGGAACTGAAGCTTTCTTT.

This clone was observed a few times. The genes are TRBV4-2 and TRBJ2-1; TRBD2 agrees at 7 bases. CDR3 length: 16 amino acids. V was clipped by 3 bases and J by 0 bases; unmatched bases: 5. CDR1 and CDR2 from the germline V gene are LGHNA and YNFKEQ. The CDR3 bases are TGTGCCAGCAGCCAGGTAGGCGGGGGCTCCTACAATGAGCAGTTCTTC. Residues: CASSQVGGGSYNEQFF.

The V gene is TRBV6-5, the J gene TRBJ1-2; 9 bases are shared with TRBD1. The ends lost 5 bases at V and 4 bases at J; junction bases unmatched: 5. This CDR3 is 14 amino acids long. The germline CDR1 and CDR2 sequences are MNHEY and SVGAGI. The CDR3 spells CASSPDRGGYGYTF. Written as DNA, the CDR3 is TGTGCCAGCAGTCCGGACAGGGGCGGCTATGGCTACACCTTC.

The CDR3 nucleotides read TGTGCCAGCAGCCCGCGGGGACAGGGGGAATCAGATACGCAGTATTTT. Protein product: CASSPRGQGESDTQYF. This chain joins TRBV9 and TRBJ2-3, with 11 bases aligning to TRBD1. After removal of 4 bases from V and 4 bases from J, the junction contained 8 bases not matched to a gene. This CDR3 has 16 residues. Germline lookup yields CDR1 SGDLS and CDR2 YYNGEE. Full variable domain (missing parts from reference TRBV9 and TRBJ2-3): DSGVTQTPKHLITATGQRVTLRCSPRSGDLSVYWYQQSLDQGLQFLIQYYNGEERAKGNILERFSAQQFPDLHSELNLSSLELGDSALYFCASSPRGQGESDTQYFGPGTRLTVL.

For the CDR3, the DNA is TGTGCCGCGTTGGGTTTGGGACACACGGACCGGAACACTGAAGCTTTCTTT. Translation: CAALGLGHTDRNTEAFF. The rearrangement links TRBV21-1 to TRBJ1-1; the table's D call, TRBD1, was not checked against the DNA. TRBV21-1 is a pseudogene segment. CDR3 size: 17 residues.

The chain couples TRBV25-1 to TRBJ1-1; 7 nucleotides agree with TRBD1. Germline V gives CDR1 MGHDK, CDR2 SYGVNS. With 3 bases clipped from V and 4 bases from J, the junction kept 5 bases outside the gene matches. This CDR3 has 14 residues. The chain's CDR3 is CASSETGFTTEAFF. The CDR3 DNA reads as TGTGCCAGCAGTGAGACAGGGTTCACCACTGAAGCTTTCTTT.

The chain's CDR3 is CAWSATGDGDYGYTF. In nucleotides, the CDR3 is TGTGCCTGGAGTGCCACAGGGGACGGCGACTATGGCTACACCTTC. This chain uses TRBV30 with TRBJ1-2; 7 bases align to TRBD1. This CDR3 has 15 amino acids. CDR1 and CDR2 (germline): GTSNPN, SVGIG (reference sequence). Losses at the gene ends were 1 base for V and 3 bases for J; bases not matched to a gene: 8.

CDR3 nucleotides: TGTGCCAGCAGTCGTGGAGCGGATAATGAAAAACTGTTTTTT. Its protein product is CASSRGADNEKLFF. The chain combines TRBV5-6 with TRBJ1-4; D ambiguous. Trimming took 5 bases from V and 4 from J, leaving 12 bases between them. Germline loops: CDR1 SGHDT, CDR2 YYEEEE. The CDR3 length is 14 residues.